The clone carrying this TCR beta chain was found a few times. Its target is not known. Separation from the roughly 670-subject first cohort characterized the roughly 120-subject validation cohort, to which the donors belonged. This specimen belongs to a study of cytomegalovirus exposure and HLA in healthy donors. Study as a whole: It was reported in a later analysis that the approximately 120 validation repertoires used the same platform as the roughly 670 first-cohort repertoires.

The trim removed 3 bases at V and 6 bases at J, leaving 3 bases unmatched. The CDR3 is made up of 14 amino acids. Germline values: CDR1 KGHSH, CDR2 LQKENI. The repertoire was sequenced with immunoSEQ multiplex PCR; TCRdb's copy has only in-frame clones and lacks some. The table has some 130,000 clones, 85% to 90% seen once. The study's findings and limits: Clusters of TCRs from the first cohort tended to co-occur in the roughly 120 validation repertoires (as a later analysis found).

The sample taken for sequencing was PBMCs. The chain combines TRBV18 with TRBJ1-5; the match to TRBD1 covers 9 bases. The receptor was isolated from a woman between 18 and 29 years old in good health and CMV-seronegative. The CDR3 sequence is CASSPETGGQPQHF. CDR3 nucleotides: TGTGCCAGCTCACCGGAGACAGGGGGTCAGCCCCAGCATTTT.